This passage covers 10 T cell receptor beta chains from one sample sequenced in a study of blood T cell repertoires in COVID-19. Measured with immunoSEQ multiplex PCR; TCRdb has only the in-frame clones, and not every one. The repertoire holds around 450,000 clones, roughly 91% seen once, with around 4.5% in the top ten. The sequenced sample was peripheral blood. Receptors originate from a woman under 40 with acute or convalescent COVID-19.

The V and J genes are TRBV9 and TRBJ2-5; 10 bases map to TRBD1. Germline V gives CDR1 SGDLS, CDR2 YYNGEE. The CDR3 spans 15 residues. Trimming at V came to 4 bases and at J to 4 bases, leaving 7 bases not matched to a gene. This chain's CDR3 is CASSTPGTGVETQYF. CDR3 nucleotide sequence: TGTGCCAGCAGCACTCCCGGGACAGGGGTAGAGACCCAGTACTTC.

V gene TRBV28 combines with J gene TRBJ1-5; D might be TRBD1 (6 bases). The CDR3 has 15 residues. CDR1 is MDHEN and CDR2 is SYDVKM in the germline V gene. Deletions cut 4 bases from V and 7 bases from J, with 17 bases between. The CDR3 region is CASSSRLGARQPQHF. The CDR3 bases are TGTGCCAGCAGTTCCAGGTTGGGGGCGCGGCAGCCCCAGCATTTT.

V and J are TRBV7-2 and TRBJ1-6; TRBD1 matches at 8 bases. Germline V gene data show CDR1 as SGHTA and CDR2 as FQGNSA. With V trimmed by 0 bases and J by 2 bases, 3 bases remained unmatched. The CDR3 is 17 amino acids. This CDR3 is CASSLARGRTYNSPLHF. Here the CDR3 DNA reads TGTGCCAGCAGCTTAGCCAGGGGGCGTACCTATAATTCACCCCTCCACTTT.

This clone came up once. The chain is built from TRBV7-9 and TRBJ2-5; D gene uncertain. The germline gives CDR1 SEHNR, CDR2 FQNEAQ (reference sequence). The CDR3 runs to 11 residues. V was shortened by 8 bases and J by 6 bases, with 10 bases between the two germline ends. CDR3 in amino acids: CASVGVKTQYF. Here the CDR3 DNA reads TGTGCCAGCGTGGGCGTAAAGACCCAGTACTTC.

V gene TRBV6-2 or TRBV6-3 combines with J gene TRBJ2-2; the D gene is possibly TRBD2 (6 bases). CDR3 length: 16 amino acids. V dropped 4 bases and J dropped 2 bases, with 14 bases sitting between them. The germline V gene has CDR1 MNHEY and CDR2 SVGEGT. The CDR3 DNA reads TGTGCCAGCAGTTTATCCGGGGGTTCCAACACCGGGGAGCTGTTTTTT. It translates to CASSLSGGSNTGELFF.

In its sample, this clone was seen once. The V call is TRBV5-4, the J call TRBJ2-1; TRBD1 aligns across 8 bases. This CDR3 has 15 amino acids. Germline V gives CDR1 SGHNT, CDR2 YYREEE (reference sequence). After removal of 4 bases from V and 3 bases from J, the junction contained 6 bases not matched to a gene. CDR3 residues: CASSPTGAVYNEQFF. DNA for the CDR3: TGTGCCAGCAGCCCGACAGGGGCGGTCTACAATGAGCAGTTCTTC.

V usage is TRBV28 and J usage is TRBJ2-3; D is unclear. Trimming left V 5 bases short and J 6 bases short, with 6 bases between. The CDR3 length is 11 residues. Per germline, CDR1 MDHEN and CDR2 SYDVKM. For the CDR3, the DNA is TGTGCCAGCAGTCACGGGGATACGCAGTATTTT. This encodes CASSHGDTQYF. Full variable domain (remainder filled in from reference TRBV28 and TRBJ2-3): DVKVTQSSRYLVKRTGEKVFLECVQDMDHENMFWYRQDPGLGLRLIYFSYDVKMKEKGDIPEGYSVSREKKERFSLILESASTNQTSMYLCASSHGDTQYFGPGTRLTVL.

The V gene is TRBV6-5, the J gene TRBJ2-7; D might be TRBD2 (6 bases). The ends were cut back, 7 bases at V and 5 bases at J, with 12 bases in the middle. This CDR3 has 12 amino acids. The germline CDR1 and CDR2 sequences are MNHEY and SVGAGI. As DNA, the CDR3 is TGTGCCAGCACCGGGGGTACCCACGAGCAGTACTTC. Translated, it gives CASTGGTHEQYF.

The chain recombines TRBV5-5 with TRBJ2-7; weak D call: TRBD1 (6 bases). Trimming shortened V by 2 bases and J by 2 bases, and 11 bases separated the two germline ends. This CDR3 comprises 14 residues. CDR1 is SGHKS and CDR2 is YYEKEE in the germline V gene (reference sequence). CDR3 loop: CASSFTGPTYEQYF. The CDR3 coding sequence is TGTGCCAGCAGCTTTACAGGGCCCACCTACGAGCAGTACTTC.

The chain has TRBV14 and TRBJ1-2; D unresolved. The CDR3 spans 12 residues. V lost 5 bases and J lost 5, with 9 bases in between. CDR1 and CDR2 from the germline V gene are SGHDN and FVKESK. The CDR3 region is CASSAQLYGYTF. CDR3 coding DNA: TGTGCCAGCAGCGCACAGCTATATGGCTACACCTTC. The full variable domain, its missing parts supplied by reference TRBV14 and TRBJ1-2, is EAGVTQFPSHSVIEKGQTVTLRCDPISGHDNLYWYRRVMGKEIKFLLHFVKESKQDESGMPNNRFLAERTGGTYSTLKVQPAELEDSGVYFCASSAQLYGYTFGSGTRLTVV.